The clone carrying this TCR beta chain has just a few counts. The data are from a study of identical twins. Germline loops: CDR1 SGHTA, CDR2 FQGNSA. V gave up 6 bases and J gave up 3 bases; unmatched junction bases: 12. The CDR3 is 17 residues long. TCRdb re-analysed the 5' RACE reads in MiXCR, keeping a single row per CDR3 protein. The profile shows approximately 680,000 distinct CDR3 sequences, around 7.4% of them singletons. These data were also reused for a study on yellow fever vaccine responses in identical twins.

This clonotype was obtained from a woman younger than 30 in good health. Sequencing was done on a sample of PBMCs. The genes are TRBV7-2 and TRBJ2-2; 8 bases match TRBD1. CDR3 sequence reads: CASRPLTGAAYTGELFF. CDR3 in DNA: TGTGCCAGCAGGCCCCTGACAGGGGCGGCTTACACCGGGGAGCTGTTTTTT.